Only a few counts were recorded for the clone carrying this T cell receptor beta chain. Its antigen is not known. This record belongs to a study of response to subunit inactivated influenza vaccine. Study-level findings and limits: The authors put forward the suggestion that each seasonal influenza vaccination may bring in only a limited number of new T cells.

Using its own MiXCR run on the RT-PCR reads, TCRdb lists one record per CDR3 protein. The data contain 400,000 to 650,000 distinct CDR3 sequences, 6.5% to 8% of them singletons. Germline values: CDR1 ENHRY, CDR2 SYGVKD. There are 14 residues in the CDR3. J gave up 6 bases and V 10 bases, and 9 bases lay outside the gene matches. V usage is TRBV10-3 and J usage is TRBJ1-6; 7 bases are shared with TRBD1. The sequences come from PBMCs from blood, collected 23 to 25 months after vaccination. The clonotype originates from a man aged 50-75 years who received an inactivated influenza vaccine. CDR3 in amino acids: CATSPTGPNSPLHF. Here the CDR3 DNA reads TGTGCCACTTCCCCGACAGGGCCTAATTCACCCCTCCACTTT.